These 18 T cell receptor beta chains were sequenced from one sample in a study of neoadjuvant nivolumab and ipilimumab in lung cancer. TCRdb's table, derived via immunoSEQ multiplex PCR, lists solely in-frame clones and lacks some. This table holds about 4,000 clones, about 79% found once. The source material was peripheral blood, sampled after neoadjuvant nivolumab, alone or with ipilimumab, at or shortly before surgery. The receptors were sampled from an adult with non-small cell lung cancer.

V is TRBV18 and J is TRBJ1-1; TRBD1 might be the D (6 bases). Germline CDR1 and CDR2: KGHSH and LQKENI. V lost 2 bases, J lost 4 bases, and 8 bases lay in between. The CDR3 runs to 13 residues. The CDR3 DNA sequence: TGTGCCAGCTCACCAACCAGGGGCACTGAAGCTTTCTTT. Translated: CASSPTRGTEAFF.

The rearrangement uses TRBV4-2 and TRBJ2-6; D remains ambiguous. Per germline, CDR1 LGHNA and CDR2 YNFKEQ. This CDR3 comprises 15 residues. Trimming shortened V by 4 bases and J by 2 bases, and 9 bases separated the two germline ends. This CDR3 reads CASSPNFPGANVLTF. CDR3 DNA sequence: TGTGCCAGCAGCCCGAATTTCCCTGGGGCCAACGTCCTGACTTTC.

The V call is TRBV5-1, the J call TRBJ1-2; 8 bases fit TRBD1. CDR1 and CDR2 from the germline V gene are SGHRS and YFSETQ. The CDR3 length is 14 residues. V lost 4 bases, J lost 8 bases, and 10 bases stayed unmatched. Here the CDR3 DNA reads TGCGCCAGCAGCCTGACCAGGGGGCGTGAGGGCTACACCTTC. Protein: CASSLTRGREGYTF.

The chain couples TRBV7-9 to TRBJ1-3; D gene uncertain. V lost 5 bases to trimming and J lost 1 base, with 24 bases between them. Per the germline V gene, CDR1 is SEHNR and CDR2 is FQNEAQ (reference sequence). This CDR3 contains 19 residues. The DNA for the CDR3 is TGTGCCAGCAGCCCCAATCTACCCTCCACCGTCCCATCTGGAAACACCATATATTTT. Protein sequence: CASSPNLPSTVPSGNTIYF.

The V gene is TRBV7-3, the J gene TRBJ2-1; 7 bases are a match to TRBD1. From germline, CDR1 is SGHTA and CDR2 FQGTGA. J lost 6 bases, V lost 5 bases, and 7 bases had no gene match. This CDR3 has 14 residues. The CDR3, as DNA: TGTGCCAGCAGCACACCGGACAGGTTCAATGAGCAGTTCTTC. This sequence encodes CASSTPDRFNEQFF. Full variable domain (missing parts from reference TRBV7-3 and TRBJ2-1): GAGVSQTPSNKVTEKGKYVELRCDPISGHTALYWYRQSLGQGPEFLIYFQGTGAADDSGLPNDRFFAVRPEGSVSTLKIQRTERGDSAVYLCASSTPDRFNEQFFGPGTRLTVL.

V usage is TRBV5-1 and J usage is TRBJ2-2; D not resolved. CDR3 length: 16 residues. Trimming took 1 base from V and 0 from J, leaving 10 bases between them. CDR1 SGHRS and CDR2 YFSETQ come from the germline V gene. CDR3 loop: CASSLLSGANTGELFF. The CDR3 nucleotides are TGCGCCAGCAGCTTGTTGTCCGGCGCGAACACCGGGGAGCTGTTTTTT.

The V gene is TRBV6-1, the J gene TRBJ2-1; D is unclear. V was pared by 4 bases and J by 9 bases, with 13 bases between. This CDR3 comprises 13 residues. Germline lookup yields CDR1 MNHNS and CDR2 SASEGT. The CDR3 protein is CASSAAPAVEQFF. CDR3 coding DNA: TGTGCCAGCAGTGCCGCTCCCGCAGTTGAGCAGTTCTTC.

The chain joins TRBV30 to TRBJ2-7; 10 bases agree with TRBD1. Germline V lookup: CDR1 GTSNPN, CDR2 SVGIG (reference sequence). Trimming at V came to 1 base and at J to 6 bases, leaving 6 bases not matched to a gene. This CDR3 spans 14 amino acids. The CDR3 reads CAWSGFGTGAEQYF. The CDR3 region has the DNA TGTGCCTGGAGTGGATTCGGGACAGGGGCCGAGCAGTACTTC.

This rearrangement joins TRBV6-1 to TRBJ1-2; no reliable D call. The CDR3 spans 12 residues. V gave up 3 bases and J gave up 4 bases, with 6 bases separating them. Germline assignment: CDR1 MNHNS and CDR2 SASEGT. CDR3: CASSDRPYGYTF. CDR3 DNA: TGTGCCAGCAGTGACCGGCCCTATGGCTACACCTTC.

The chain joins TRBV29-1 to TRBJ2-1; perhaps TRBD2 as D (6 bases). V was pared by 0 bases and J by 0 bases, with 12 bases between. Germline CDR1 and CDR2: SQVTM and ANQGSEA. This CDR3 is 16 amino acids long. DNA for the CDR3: TGCAGCGTTGAAGAAGGCGGGGCCAGCTCCTACAATGAGCAGTTCTTC. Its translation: CSVEEGGASSYNEQFF.

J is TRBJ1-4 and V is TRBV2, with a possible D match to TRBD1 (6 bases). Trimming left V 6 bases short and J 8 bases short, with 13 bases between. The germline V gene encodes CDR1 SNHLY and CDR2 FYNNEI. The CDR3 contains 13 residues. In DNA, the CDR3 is TGTGCCAGCAGATGGAAGGGGGGGGAAAAACTGTTTTTT. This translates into CASRWKGGEKLFF.

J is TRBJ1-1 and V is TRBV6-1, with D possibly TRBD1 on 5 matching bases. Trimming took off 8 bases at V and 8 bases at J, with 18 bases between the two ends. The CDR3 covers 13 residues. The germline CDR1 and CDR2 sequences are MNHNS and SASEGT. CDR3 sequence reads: CASVEPNRREAFF. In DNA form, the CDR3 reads TGTGCCAGCGTCGAACCGAACAGGAGAGAAGCTTTCTTT.

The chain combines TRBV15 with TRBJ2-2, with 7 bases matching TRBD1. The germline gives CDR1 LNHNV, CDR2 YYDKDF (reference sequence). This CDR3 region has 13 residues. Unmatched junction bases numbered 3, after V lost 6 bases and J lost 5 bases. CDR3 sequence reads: CATRLQGTGELFF. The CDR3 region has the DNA TGTGCCACCAGGCTACAGGGGACCGGGGAGCTGTTTTTT.

The CDR3 sequence is CASSLRLAGDNSPLHF. In DNA, the CDR3 is TGTGCCAGCAGCTTACGCCTGGCGGGGGATAATTCACCCCTCCACTTT. This chain connects TRBV7-6 to TRBJ1-6; weak D call: TRBD1 (5 bases). CDR3 size: 16 residues. CDR1 and CDR2 from the germline V gene are SGHVS and FNYEAQ. The V gene lost 2 bases and the J gene lost 5 bases, with 13 bases spanning the gap.

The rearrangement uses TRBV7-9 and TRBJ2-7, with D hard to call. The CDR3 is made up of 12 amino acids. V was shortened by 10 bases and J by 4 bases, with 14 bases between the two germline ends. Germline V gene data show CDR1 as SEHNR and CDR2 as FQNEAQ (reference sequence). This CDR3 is CATGSLGYEQYF. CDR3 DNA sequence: TGTGCCACCGGGTCATTGGGTTACGAGCAGTACTTC.

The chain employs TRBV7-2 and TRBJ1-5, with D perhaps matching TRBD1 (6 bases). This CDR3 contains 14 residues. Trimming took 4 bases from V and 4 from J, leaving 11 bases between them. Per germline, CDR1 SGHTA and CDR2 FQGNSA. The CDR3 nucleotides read TGTGCCAGCAGCTCCGGCGGGACAAATCAGCCCCAGCATTTT. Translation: CASSSGGTNQPQHF. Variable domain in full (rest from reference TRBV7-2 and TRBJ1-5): GAGVSQSPSNKVTEKGKDVELRCDPISGHTALYWYRQSLGQGLEFLIYFQGNSAPDKSGLPSDRFSAERTGGSVSTLTIQRTQQEDSAVYLCASSSGGTNQPQHFGDGTRLSIL.

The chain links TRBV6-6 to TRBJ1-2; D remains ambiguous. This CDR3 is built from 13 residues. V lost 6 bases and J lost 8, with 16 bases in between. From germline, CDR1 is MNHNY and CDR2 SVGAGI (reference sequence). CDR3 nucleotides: TGTGCCAGCAGCCCCCCGGGCCCGGGGGGCTACACCTTC. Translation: CASSPPGPGGYTF.

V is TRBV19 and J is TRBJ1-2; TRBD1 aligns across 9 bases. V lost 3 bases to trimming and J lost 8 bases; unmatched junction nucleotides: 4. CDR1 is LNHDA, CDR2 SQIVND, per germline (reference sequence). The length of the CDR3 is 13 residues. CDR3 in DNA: TGTGCCAGTAGTATTTGGGACAGGGAGGGCTACACCTTC. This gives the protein CASSIWDREGYTF. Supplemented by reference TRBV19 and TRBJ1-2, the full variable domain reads DGGITQSPKYLFRKEGQNVTLSCEQNLNHDAMYWYRQDPGQGLRLIYYSQIVNDFQKGDIAEGYSVSREKKESFPLTVTSAQKNPTAFYLCASSIWDREGYTFGSGTRLTVV.